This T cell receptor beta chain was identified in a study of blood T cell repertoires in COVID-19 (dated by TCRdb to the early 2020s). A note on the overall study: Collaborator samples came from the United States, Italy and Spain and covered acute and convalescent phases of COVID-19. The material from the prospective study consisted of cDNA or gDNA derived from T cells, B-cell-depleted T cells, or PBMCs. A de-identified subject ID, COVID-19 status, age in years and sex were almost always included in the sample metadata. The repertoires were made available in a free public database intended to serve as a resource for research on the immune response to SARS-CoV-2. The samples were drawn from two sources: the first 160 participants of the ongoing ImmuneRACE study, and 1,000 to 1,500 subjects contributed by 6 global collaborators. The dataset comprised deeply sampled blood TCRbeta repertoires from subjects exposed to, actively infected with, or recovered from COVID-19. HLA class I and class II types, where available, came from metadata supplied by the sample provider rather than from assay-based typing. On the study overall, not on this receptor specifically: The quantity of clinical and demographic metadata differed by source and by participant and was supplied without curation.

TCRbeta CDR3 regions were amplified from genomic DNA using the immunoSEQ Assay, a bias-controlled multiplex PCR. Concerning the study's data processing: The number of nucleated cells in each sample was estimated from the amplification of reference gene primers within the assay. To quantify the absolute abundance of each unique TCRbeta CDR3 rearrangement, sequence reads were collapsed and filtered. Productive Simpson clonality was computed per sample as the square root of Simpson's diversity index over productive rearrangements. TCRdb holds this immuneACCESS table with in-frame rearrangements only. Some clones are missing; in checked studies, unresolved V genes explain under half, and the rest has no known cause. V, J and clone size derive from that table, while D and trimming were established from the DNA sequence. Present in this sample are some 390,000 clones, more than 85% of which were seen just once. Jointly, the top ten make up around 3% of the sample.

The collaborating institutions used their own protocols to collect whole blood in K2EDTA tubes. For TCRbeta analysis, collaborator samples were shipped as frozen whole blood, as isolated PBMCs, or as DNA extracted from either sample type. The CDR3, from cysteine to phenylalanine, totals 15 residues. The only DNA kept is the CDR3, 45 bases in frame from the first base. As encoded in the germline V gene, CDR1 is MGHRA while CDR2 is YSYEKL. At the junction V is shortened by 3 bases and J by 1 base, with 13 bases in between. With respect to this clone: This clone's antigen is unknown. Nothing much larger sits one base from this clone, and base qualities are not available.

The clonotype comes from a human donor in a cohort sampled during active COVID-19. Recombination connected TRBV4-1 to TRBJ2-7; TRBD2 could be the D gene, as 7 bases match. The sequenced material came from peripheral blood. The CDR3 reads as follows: CASSQGGLGSYEQYF. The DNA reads TGCGCCAGCAGCCAGGGGGGGCTTGGGTCCTACGAGCAGTACTTC.